The 9 T cell receptor beta chains reported below all come from one sample, sequenced in a study of graft-versus-host responses after intestinal transplantation. Produced via immunoSEQ multiplex PCR; TCRdb's table is partial and in-frame only. The table records 85,000 to 90,000 clones, 75% to 90% of them present only once. No antigen is known for these receptors. Sequencing used unstimulated CD8+ T cells sorted from spleen or lymph node cells, obtained before intestinal transplant. The receptors were gathered from a human donor who received an intestinal transplant.

The J gene is TRBJ2-7, the V gene TRBV5-6; TRBD1 is a possible D gene (5 bases). The length of the CDR3 is 15 residues. Trimming pared 2 bases from V and 6 bases from J, leaving 18 bases between. The V gene's germline CDR1 is SGHDT and CDR2 YYEEEE. CDR3 protein: CASSFLGHRFVEQYF. In nucleotides, the CDR3 is TGTGCCAGCAGCTTTCTCGGACACCGCTTCGTCGAGCAGTACTTC.

The chain uses TRBV30 and TRBJ1-1; no clear D. Deletions cut 4 bases from V and 4 bases from J, with 13 bases between. The V gene's germline CDR1 is GTSNPN and CDR2 SVGIG (reference sequence). This CDR3 is built from 13 residues. CDR3 region: CAWMESVGTEAFF. In nucleotides, the CDR3 is TGTGCCTGGATGGAGAGTGTCGGCACTGAAGCTTTCTTT. The complete variable domain, with remaining parts taken from reference TRBV30 and TRBJ1-1, reads SQTIHQWPATLVQPVGSPLSLECTVEGTSNPNLYWYRQAAGRGLQLLFYSVGIGQISSEVPQNLSASRPQDRQFILSSKKLLLSDSGFYLCAWMESVGTEAFFGQGTRLTVV.

The J gene is TRBJ2-7, the V gene TRBV4-1; possibly TRBD1 for D (7 bases). CDR3 length: 16 residues. Trimming removed 0 bases from V and 5 bases from J, with 17 bases in between. Germline CDR1 is MGHRA and CDR2 is YSYEKL. DNA of the CDR3: TGCGCCAGCAGCCAAGAGCCGGGCAGGGGGGTCCACGAGCAGTACTTC. Its protein product is CASSQEPGRGVHEQYF.

The chain recombines TRBV4-2 with TRBJ2-1, with 7 bases lining up with TRBD2. The CDR3 sequence is 16 residues long. Trimming at V came to 0 bases and at J to 11 bases, leaving 13 bases not matched to a gene. Germline V gene sequence: CDR1 LGHNA, CDR2 YNFKEQ. This CDR3 reads CASSQEVSGAPMKQFF. CDR3 coding DNA: TGTGCCAGCAGCCAAGAAGTGAGCGGGGCCCCCATGAAGCAGTTCTTC.

As regards this clone: Other DNA sequences in the same sample also yield this CDR3. Here the CDR3 DNA reads TGTGCCAGCAGTTACTCGGGCGGGAGGGAGCAGTTCTTC. Translation: CASSYSGGREQFF. The chain couples TRBV6-5 to TRBJ2-1, with TRBD2 identical over 8 bases. The CDR3 has 13 residues. The germline gives CDR1 MNHEY, CDR2 SVGAGI. The junction had 2 bases not matched to a gene; V was cut back by 0 bases and J by 10 bases.

The chain uses TRBV6-6 and TRBJ1-1; maybe TRBD1 (6 bases). The CDR3 sequence is 14 residues long. Germline-derived CDR1 and CDR2 are MNHNY and SVGAGI (reference sequence). V was trimmed by 0 bases and J by 6 bases, leaving 11 bases between them. The CDR3 DNA reads TGTGCCAGCAGTTACTCGATGGGGGGCGCTGAAGCTTTCTTT. Protein sequence: CASSYSMGGAEAFF.

This clone was observed a few times. V and J are TRBV9 and TRBJ2-2; 11 bases fit TRBD1. The CDR3 is made up of 17 amino acids. V lost 3 bases to trimming and J lost 0 bases; unmatched junction nucleotides: 4. Germline V lookup: CDR1 SGDLS, CDR2 YYNGEE. The CDR3 sequence: CASSAGQGASNTGELFF. CDR3 DNA sequence: TGTGCCAGCAGCGCCGGACAGGGGGCATCGAACACCGGGGAGCTGTTTTTT.

The chain has TRBV9 and TRBJ1-4; D is undetermined. The germline gives CDR1 SGDLS, CDR2 YYNGEE. Trimming cost V 2 bases and J 4 bases, with 9 bases left between them. This CDR3 is built from 14 residues. CDR3 residues: CASSVGSNNEKLFF. CDR3 sequence (DNA): TGTGCCAGCAGCGTGGGGAGTAATAATGAAAAACTGTTTTTT. Together with reference TRBV9 and TRBJ1-4, the CDR3 gives the full variable domain: DSGVTQTPKHLITATGQRVTLRCSPRSGDLSVYWYQQSLDQGLQFLIQYYNGEERAKGNILERFSAQQFPDLHSELNLSSLELGDSALYFCASSVGSNNEKLFFGSGTQLSVL.

The V gene is TRBV20-1, the J gene TRBJ2-7; unclear D gene. V lost 0 bases to trimming and J lost 3 bases, with 0 bases between them. CDR3 length: 10 amino acids. Germline CDR1 and CDR2: DFQATT and SNEGSKA (reference sequence). Here the CDR3 DNA reads TGCAGTGCTAGAGACTACGAGCAGTACTTC. Its protein product is CSARDYEQYF.